The next 23 T cell receptor beta chains were all read from a single sample in a study of blood T cells in healthy people across ages (dated by TCRdb to the mid-2010s). The library was produced with 5' RACE. A second PCR of about 7 to 12 cycles was run with a J-beta primer mix and a sample-barcoded 5' primer. TCRdb handled the public reads itself, with Q25 trimming in fastp and clone calling in MiXCR, and kept productive beta chains. Rows merge per CDR3 protein into single entries with the most common DNA and genes. A total of around 1,900,000 distinct CDR3 sequences appear in this sample, approximately 40% of them only once. Roughly 23% of the sample comes from the top ten. Sequencing was carried out using blood. The receptor set was obtained from a human donor in good health.

The CDR3 region has the DNA TGTGCCAGCGCCATATACCAGGACACTGAAGCTTTCTTT. It translates to CASAIYQDTEAFF. This chain connects TRBV7-2 to TRBJ1-1; D gene unclear. CDR1 is SGHTA and CDR2 is FQGNSA in the germline V gene. The CDR3 totals 13 residues. Trimming took 8 bases from V and 3 from J, leaving 13 bases between them.

The CDR3 spells CSAQSESGIDEQFF. In nucleotides, the CDR3 is TGCAGTGCCCAATCAGAATCAGGCATCGATGAGCAGTTCTTC. The chain couples TRBV20-1 to TRBJ2-1; D not resolved. V lost 6 bases and J 8 bases, leaving 20 bases between the germline ends. Germline lookup yields CDR1 DFQATT and CDR2 SNEGSKA (reference sequence). The CDR3 has 14 amino acids.

The CDR3 DNA reads as TGTGCCAGCAGCTTCTACGGACTAGTCTACGAGCAGTACTTC. Translating gives CASSFYGLVYEQYF. The gene calls are TRBV5-6 and TRBJ2-7, with 7 bases fitting TRBD2. CDR3 length equals 14 residues. J gave up 3 bases and V 2 bases, and 5 bases lay outside the gene matches. Germline V gene data show CDR1 as SGHDT and CDR2 as YYEEEE.

This clonotype was counted between two and nine times. This chain uses TRBV5-5 with TRBJ2-7; a weak D match, TRBD2 (6 bases). Per the germline V gene, CDR1 is SGHKS and CDR2 is YYEKEE (reference sequence). This CDR3 contains 15 residues. The ends were cut back, 4 bases at V and 3 bases at J, with 17 bases in the middle. CDR3 protein: CASSPGWVGGYEQYF. The CDR3 DNA is TGTGCCAGCAGCCCCGGATGGGTCGGGGGCTACGAGCAGTACTTC.

A single count supports this clonotype. V gene TRBV20-1 combines with J gene TRBJ1-1; D uncertain. V was pared by 0 bases and J by 0 bases, with 17 bases between. The CDR3 is 17 residues long. Germline V gene lookup returns CDR1 DFQATT and CDR2 SNEGSKA (reference sequence). In DNA, the CDR3 is TGCAGTGCTAGAGATGAGGGTGGGTTACTCATGAACACTGAAGCTTTCTTT. This translates into CSARDEGGLLMNTEAFF.

This clonotype has more than one count but fewer than ten. The V and J genes are TRBV12-3 or TRBV12-4 and TRBJ1-2, with 7 bases that match TRBD1. Losses at the gene ends were 6 bases for V and 3 bases for J; bases not matched to a gene: 13. This CDR3 region has 16 residues. The CDR3 sequence is CASRDRQGPPDYGYTF. In DNA form, the CDR3 reads TGTGCCAGCAGGGATAGACAGGGACCCCCAGACTATGGCTACACCTTC.

This clonotype showed up just a few times. The V call is TRBV4-2, the J call TRBJ2-3, with 7 bases matching TRBD1. Germline assignment: CDR1 LGHNA and CDR2 YNFKEQ. The CDR3 runs to 14 residues. The V gene end was trimmed by 1 base and the J gene end by 7 bases; junction bases not matched to a gene: 5. CDR3 nucleotides: TGTGCCAGCAGCCAAGTAGGGGGCGAGAATACGCAGTATTTT. Amino acids: CASSQVGGENTQYF.

This clonotype was recorded once. The chain joins TRBV3-1 to TRBJ2-3; TRBD2 agrees at 10 bases. V lost 2 bases to trimming and J lost 0 bases; unmatched junction nucleotides: 5. The V gene's germline CDR1 is LGHDT and CDR2 YNNKEL (reference sequence). The CDR3 spans 17 residues. The CDR3 spells CASSQRGLAISTDTQYF. CDR3 nucleotide sequence: TGTGCCAGCAGCCAAAGGGGACTAGCGATAAGCACAGATACGCAGTATTTT.

The chain uses TRBV7-2 and TRBJ2-3; D gene uncertain. CDR1 and CDR2 (germline): SGHTA, FQGNSA. V was pared by 2 bases and J by 6 bases, with 6 bases between. This CDR3 has 12 residues. CDR3 bases: TGTGCCAGCAGCTTACGGATGGATACGCAGTATTTT. Translated, it gives CASSLRMDTQYF.

J is TRBJ1-6 and V is TRBV28; a possible D gene is TRBD1 (5 bases). Germline V gene data show CDR1 as MDHEN and CDR2 as SYDVKM. The CDR3 is 16 amino acids. V shed 7 bases and J shed 7 bases, with 20 bases lying between them. CDR3 sequence: CASTLLGDQRNSPLHF. CDR3 coding DNA: TGTGCCAGCACCCTTTTAGGGGACCAGCGCAATTCACCCCTCCACTTT.

This clonotype was observed a few times. The rearrangement joins TRBV7-9 to TRBJ2-5; D is undetermined. V was clipped by 6 bases and J by 0 bases, with 11 bases between them. Germline assignment: CDR1 SEHNR and CDR2 FQNEAQ (reference sequence). The CDR3 contains 14 residues. The DNA for the CDR3 is TGTGCCAGCAGTATCCTAGGATACCAAGAGACCCAGTACTTC. Residues: CASSILGYQETQYF. Variable domain in full (rest from reference TRBV7-9 and TRBJ2-5): DTGVSQNPRHKITKRGQNVTFRCDPISEHNRLYWYRQTLGQGPEFLTYFQNEAQLEKSRLLSDRFSAERPKGSFSTLEIQRTEQGDSAMYLCASSILGYQETQYFGPGTRLLVL.

The chain carries TRBV9 and TRBJ2-7; 12 bases align to TRBD2. Judging by the DNA end, TRBJ2-5 fits better; the J call may be wrong. The CDR3 runs to 17 residues. Germline V gene sequence: CDR1 SGDLS, CDR2 YYNGEE. The CDR3 region is CASSEDGLAGSRGTQYF. DNA of the CDR3: TGTGCCAGCAGCGAGGACGGACTAGCGGGATCCAGGGGGACCCAGTACTTC.

Worth noting for this clonotype: At one end the junction does not follow the germline gene, possibly because of a read error. The rearrangement joins TRBV6-6 to TRBJ2-3; 7 bases are shared with TRBD2. Germline V lookup: CDR1 MNHNY, CDR2 SVGAGI (reference sequence). The CDR3 extends over 15 amino acids. The CDR3 nucleotides are TGTGCCAACAGTTACTCGACTAGCCCCACAGATACGCAGTATTTT. It is translated as CANSYSTSPTDTQYF.

The genes are TRBV6-6 and TRBJ2-1; the match to TRBD1 covers 7 bases. V gave up 3 bases and J gave up 15 bases; unmatched junction bases: 14. The germline CDR1 and CDR2 sequences are MNHNY and SVGAGI (reference sequence). The CDR3 consists of 14 residues. The CDR3 protein is CASSYGTAKLSPFF. In DNA form, the CDR3 reads TGTGCCAGCAGTTATGGGACAGCGAAACTCTCACCGTTCTTC.

V gene TRBV4-1 combines with J gene TRBJ1-5; D remains unclear. CDR1 and CDR2 (germline): MGHRA, YSYEKL. Deletions cut 0 bases from V and 9 bases from J, with 9 bases between. This CDR3 comprises 13 residues. CDR3 in amino acids: CASSQDGVRPQHF. The CDR3 bases are TGCGCCAGCAGCCAAGATGGGGTCAGGCCCCAGCATTTT.

This clonotype was seen once. This chain joins TRBV7-9 and TRBJ2-7; TRBD1 aligns across 10 bases. The germline gives CDR1 SEHNR, CDR2 FQNEAQ (reference sequence). Trimming cost V 6 bases and J 4 bases; bases outside gene matches: 12. The CDR3 runs to 16 residues. CDR3 nucleotide sequence: TGTGCCAGCAGTTCTCTCCTGGGACAGGGGAAATACGAGCAGTACTTC. It is translated as CASSSLLGQGKYEQYF.

The chain joins TRBV4-2 to TRBJ2-5; 9 bases align to TRBD1. CDR1 is LGHNA and CDR2 is YNFKEQ in the germline V gene. With V trimmed by 4 bases and J by 4 bases, 7 bases remained unmatched. This CDR3 is 15 amino acids long. CDR3 amino acids: CASSRRQGETETQYF. The CDR3 region has the DNA TGTGCCAGCAGCCGACGACAGGGGGAGACAGAGACCCAGTACTTC.

This clonotype was seen only a few times. This chain links TRBV7-2 with TRBJ2-1, with 7 bases fitting TRBD1. The CDR3 is 16 amino acids. Germline V gives CDR1 SGHTA, CDR2 FQGNSA. The J segment lost 4 bases and the V segment lost 5 bases, leaving 11 bases of the junction unmatched. This CDR3 reads CASSESGGARYNEQFF. The CDR3 DNA reads TGTGCCAGCAGCGAATCAGGGGGAGCCAGATACAATGAGCAGTTCTTC.

This clonotype turned up a few times. The CDR3 spells CATSPSAAYGYTF. CDR3 sequence (DNA): TGTGCCACCAGTCCCAGCGCGGCCTATGGCTACACCTTC. This chain connects TRBV24-1 to TRBJ1-2; unclear D gene. The CDR3 covers 13 residues. The germline CDR1 and CDR2 sequences are KGHDR and SFDVKD. Trimming removed 6 bases from V and 4 bases from J, with 11 bases in between.

There are a few counts of this clonotype. This chain joins TRBV7-2 and TRBJ1-1, with a possible D match to TRBD1 (6 bases). Germline-derived CDR1 and CDR2 are SGHTA and FQGNSA. CDR3 length: 14 residues. The V and J ends lost 5 bases and 10 bases respectively, with 20 bases between them. CDR3 DNA: TGTGCCAGCAGCGCCCCGGGGCGGGGGCCGGGAGCTTTCTTT. It specifies CASSAPGRGPGAFF.

V is TRBV28 and J is TRBJ2-3; 14 positions match TRBD2. The CDR3 length is 17 residues. In germline, CDR1 is MDHEN, CDR2 SYDVKM. The V segment lost 5 bases and the J segment 6 bases; nucleotides outside the gene matches: 10. CDR3 DNA sequence: TGTGCCAGCAGTGTCGGGACTAGCGGGGGAGGTGAGGATACGCAGTATTTT. Its translation is CASSVGTSGGGEDTQYF.

This clonotype was counted only a few times. The V call is TRBV3-1, the J call TRBJ2-3; no clear D. This CDR3 has 15 residues. The V end was cut by 0 bases, the J end by 2 bases, with 9 bases between. The germline V gene encodes CDR1 LGHDT and CDR2 YNNKEL (reference sequence). CDR3 protein: CASSQDTVNTDTQYF. The CDR3 nucleotides read TGTGCCAGCAGCCAAGATACGGTTAACACAGATACGCAGTATTTT.

This clonotype was observed a handful of times. CDR3 coding DNA: TGCGCCAGCAGCACTGAGAGTAGGGAAAAACTGTTTTTT. Translated: CASSTESREKLFF. This chain connects TRBV5-1 to TRBJ1-4; D remains ambiguous. Germline V lookup: CDR1 SGHRS, CDR2 YFSETQ. V dropped 4 bases and J dropped 8 bases, with 12 bases sitting between them. The CDR3 totals 13 residues.